These T cell receptor beta chains were read from a single sample in a study of T cells in Graves' hyperthyroidism and ophthalmopathy. TCRdb processed the multiplex PCR reads anew with MiXCR; each CDR3 protein has one entry. Among about 290,000 distinct CDR3 sequences listed, 13% were seen once. Source material: blood. The receptors derive from a woman aged 25-40 years with Graves' hyperthyroidism that later progressed to Graves' ophthalmopathy. Each CDR3 is given with its conserved first and last residue. Each record gives: J gene, clone size, D gene, V gene, CDR3 length, CDR3 DNA, CDR3 protein. A D gene is named only where the DNA matches it firmly. Where a row states a size, it is once, few, many or the class of an expanded clone; other rows omit it.

J gene: TRBJ2-1
clone size: many
D gene: .
V gene: TRBV7-2
CDR3 length: 15
CDR3 DNA: TGTGCCAGCAGCTTCGGACCCACCCCCTACAATGAGCAGTTCTTC
CDR3 protein: CASSFGPTPYNEQFF

J gene: TRBJ2-3
clone size: many
D gene: .
V gene: TRBV6-2/TRBV6-3
CDR3 length: 15
CDR3 DNA: TGTGCCAGCAGCGCCCCCGGGACAAGCACAGATACGCAGTATTTT
CDR3 protein: CASSAPGTSTDTQYF

J gene: TRBJ2-7
clone size: many
D gene: .
V gene: TRBV5-1
CDR3 length: 12
CDR3 DNA: TGCGCCAGCAGCTTGGCCGGGGGAGGGCAGTACTTC
CDR3 protein: CASSLAGGGQYF

J gene: TRBJ2-7
clone size: many
D gene: TRBD1
V gene: TRBV18
CDR3 length: 14
CDR3 DNA: TGTGCCAGCTCATTAGGGACAGCTTCCTACGAGCAGTACTTC
CDR3 protein: CASSLGTASYEQYF

J gene: TRBJ2-1
clone size: many
D gene: .
V gene: TRBV7-2
CDR3 length: 15
CDR3 DNA: TGTGCCAGCAGCTGGTCCGGAACTTCCTACAATGAGCAGTTCTTC
CDR3 protein: CASSWSGTSYNEQFF

J gene: TRBJ2-1
clone size: many
D gene: TRBD2
V gene: TRBV6-1
CDR3 length: 16
CDR3 DNA: TGTGCCAGCAGTCCTAGCGGGAGGGCCACCTACAATGAGCAGTTCTTC
CDR3 protein: CASSPSGRATYNEQFF

J gene: TRBJ2-1
clone size: many
D gene: TRBD2
V gene: TRBV2
CDR3 length: 14
CDR3 DNA: TGTGCCAGCAGGTCGCTAGCGGGCTACAATGAGCAGTTCTTC
CDR3 protein: CASRSLAGYNEQFF

J gene: TRBJ2-4
clone size: .
D gene: .
V gene: TRBV11-2
CDR3 length: 17
CDR3 DNA: TGTGCCAGCAGCTTAGAAGCCCTCCAGTTAGCCAAAAACATTCAGTACTTC
CDR3 protein: CASSLEALQLAKNIQYF

J gene: TRBJ2-7
clone size: few
D gene: TRBD2
V gene: TRBV14
CDR3 length: 15
CDR3 DNA: TGTGCCAGCAGCCAAGAACCCCTAGCGGGAGGCGAGCAGTACTTC
CDR3 protein: CASSQEPLAGGEQYF

J gene: TRBJ1-2
clone size: many
D gene: TRBD1
V gene: TRBV2
CDR3 length: 14
CDR3 DNA: TGTGCCAGCAGAGACCGGGACAGGGCCGATGGCTACACCTTC
CDR3 protein: CASRDRDRADGYTF

J gene: TRBJ2-2
clone size: .
D gene: .
V gene: TRBV6-1
CDR3 length: 10
CDR3 DNA: TGTGCCAGCGCCTCCGGGGAGCTGTTTTTT
CDR3 protein: CASASGELFF

J gene: TRBJ1-1
clone size: many
D gene: .
V gene: TRBV5-1
CDR3 length: 15
CDR3 DNA: TGCGCCAGCAGCTTGAATGGGGGCAGGGGAACTGAAGCTTTCTTT
CDR3 protein: CASSLNGGRGTEAFF

J gene: TRBJ2-7
clone size: .
D gene: TRBD2
V gene: TRBV15
CDR3 length: 16
CDR3 DNA: TGTGCCACCAGCAGCCCCCTGGGCCAGCGGGAGTACGAGCAGTACTTC
CDR3 protein: CATSSPLGQREYEQYF

J gene: TRBJ2-5
clone size: .
D gene: TRBD2
V gene: TRBV10-3
CDR3 length: 15
CDR3 DNA: TGTGCCATCAGTGAGGTGGGACTAGCGGGAGGGACCCAGTACTTC
CDR3 protein: CAISEVGLAGGTQYF

J gene: TRBJ2-7
clone size: .
D gene: TRBD1
V gene: TRBV6-1
CDR3 length: 13
CDR3 DNA: TGTGCCAGCAGCAACAGGGGTAGGGACGAGCAGTACTTC
CDR3 protein: CASSNRGRDEQYF

J gene: TRBJ2-3
clone size: many
D gene: .
V gene: TRBV20-1
CDR3 length: 15
CDR3 DNA: TGCAGTGCTAGAGATGTGTCTAAGTTCACAGATACGCAGTATTTT
CDR3 protein: CSARDVSKFTDTQYF

J gene: TRBJ2-1
clone size: many
D gene: TRBD1
V gene: TRBV5-4
CDR3 length: 14
CDR3 DNA: TGTGCCAGCAGCGACCGGGACAGGGGTAATGAGCAGTTCTTC
CDR3 protein: CASSDRDRGNEQFF

J gene: TRBJ2-1
clone size: many
D gene: TRBD2
V gene: TRBV6-2/TRBV6-3
CDR3 length: 14
CDR3 DNA: TGTGCCAGCAGCTTGGGACTAGCATTCGATGAGCAGTTCTTC
CDR3 protein: CASSLGLAFDEQFF

J gene: TRBJ2-7
clone size: many
D gene: .
V gene: TRBV12-3/TRBV12-4
CDR3 length: 13
CDR3 DNA: TGTGCCAGCAGTTTCAGGGTGGTTAACGAGCAGTACTTC
CDR3 protein: CASSFRVVNEQYF

J gene: TRBJ2-3
clone size: many
D gene: TRBD2
V gene: TRBV7-2
CDR3 length: 18
CDR3 DNA: TGTGCCAGCAGCCCAGGACTAGCGGGAATAGGGGGCTCAGATACGCAGTATTTT
CDR3 protein: CASSPGLAGIGGSDTQYF

J gene: TRBJ2-1
clone size: few
D gene: TRBD2
V gene: TRBV6-5
CDR3 length: 14
CDR3 DNA: TGTGCCAGCCCCGGGACTAGCGGGCACAATGAGCAGTTCTTC
CDR3 protein: CASPGTSGHNEQFF

J gene: TRBJ1-5
clone size: many
D gene: .
V gene: TRBV10-2
CDR3 length: 15
CDR3 DNA: TGCGCCACGGCGGCGCGGGGGTTAGGCAATCAGCCCCAGCATTTT
CDR3 protein: CATAARGLGNQPQHF

J gene: TRBJ2-3
clone size: many
D gene: .
V gene: TRBV29-1
CDR3 length: 15
CDR3 DNA: TGCAGCGCCCCTTCGTTTGGGGCTGGCACAGATACGCAGTATTTT
CDR3 protein: CSAPSFGAGTDTQYF

J gene: TRBJ1-1
clone size: .
D gene: TRBD1
V gene: TRBV5-1
CDR3 length: 13
CDR3 DNA: TGCGCCAGCAGCCGGGAGGGGGCCACTGAAGCTTTCTTT
CDR3 protein: CASSREGATEAFF

J gene: TRBJ2-3
clone size: many
D gene: .
V gene: TRBV11-2
CDR3 length: 12
CDR3 DNA: TGTGCCAGCAGCGAGCAGGGGGATACGCAGTATTTT
CDR3 protein: CASSEQGDTQYF

J gene: TRBJ2-1
clone size: many
D gene: TRBD2
V gene: TRBV6-2/TRBV6-3
CDR3 length: 17
CDR3 DNA: TGTGCCAGCAGTTACCCCCTAAGCGGGAGGAAATACAATGAGCAGTTCTTC
CDR3 protein: CASSYPLSGRKYNEQFF

J gene: TRBJ2-3
clone size: many
D gene: TRBD2
V gene: TRBV2
CDR3 length: 15
CDR3 DNA: TGTGCCAGCAACTCAGCGGGAGGGCCCCCAGATACGCAGTATTTT
CDR3 protein: CASNSAGGPPDTQYF

J gene: TRBJ1-1
clone size: many
D gene: TRBD1
V gene: TRBV12-3/TRBV12-4
CDR3 length: 16
CDR3 DNA: TGTGCCAGCAGTTGGGGCAGGGGGAGGGGCACCGCTGAAGCTTTCTTT
CDR3 protein: CASSWGRGRGTAEAFF

J gene: TRBJ2-2
clone size: many
D gene: .
V gene: TRBV28
CDR3 length: 12
CDR3 DNA: TGTGCCAGCAGACTACTCACCGGGGAGCTGTTTTTT
CDR3 protein: CASRLLTGELFF

J gene: TRBJ2-3
clone size: .
D gene: TRBD1
V gene: TRBV15
CDR3 length: 16
CDR3 DNA: TGTGCCACCAGCTGGGGGACAGGGACCTTTAAAGATACGCAGTATTTT
CDR3 protein: CATSWGTGTFKDTQYF

J gene: TRBJ1-4
clone size: many
D gene: .
V gene: TRBV3-1
CDR3 length: 16
CDR3 DNA: TGTGCCAGCAGCCGAATCCCAGGGTCGACTAATGAAAAACTGTTTTTT
CDR3 protein: CASSRIPGSTNEKLFF

J gene: TRBJ1-4
clone size: few
D gene: TRBD1
V gene: TRBV7-6
CDR3 length: 20
CDR3 DNA: TGTGCCAGCAGCTTAGCTGTGCGGGGACAGGTCTTTTCGGGCCGGGAAAAACTATTTTTT
CDR3 protein: CASSLAVRGQVFSGREKLFF

J gene: TRBJ2-7
clone size: many
D gene: TRBD1
V gene: TRBV29-1
CDR3 length: 14
CDR3 DNA: TGCAGCGGGGGACAGGGCACTGGTTCGGACGAGCAGTACTTC
CDR3 protein: CSGGQGTGSDEQYF

J gene: TRBJ1-5
clone size: many
D gene: TRBD1
V gene: TRBV6-1
CDR3 length: 14
CDR3 DNA: TGTGCCAGCAGGCCGGGACAGGTGGGGCAGCCCCAGCATTTT
CDR3 protein: CASRPGQVGQPQHF

J gene: TRBJ2-1
clone size: few
D gene: TRBD2
V gene: TRBV7-9
CDR3 length: 17
CDR3 DNA: TGTGCCAGCAGCTTAGATTCAGCGGGAGCCTCCCCCTATGAGCAGTTCTTC
CDR3 protein: CASSLDSAGASPYEQFF

J gene: TRBJ2-3
clone size: .
D gene: TRBD2
V gene: TRBV12-3/TRBV12-4
CDR3 length: 16
CDR3 DNA: TGTGCCAGCAGTTACTCCAGCGGGGCATTTACAGATACGCAGTATTTT
CDR3 protein: CASSYSSGAFTDTQYF

J gene: TRBJ2-3
clone size: many
D gene: TRBD2
V gene: TRBV30
CDR3 length: 14
CDR3 DNA: TGTGCCTGGAGAGATAGCGGGAGCGCAGATACGCAGTATTTT
CDR3 protein: CAWRDSGSADTQYF

J gene: TRBJ1-5
clone size: .
D gene: TRBD1
V gene: TRBV13
CDR3 length: 14
CDR3 DNA: TGTGCCAGCAGCTTAAGACAGGGCCCCCAGCCCCAGCATTTT
CDR3 protein: CASSLRQGPQPQHF

J gene: TRBJ2-1
clone size: many
D gene: .
V gene: TRBV18
CDR3 length: 16
CDR3 DNA: TGTGCCAGCTCATCCTACAGGGCCGGCTCCTACAATGAGCAGTTCTTC
CDR3 protein: CASSSYRAGSYNEQFF

J gene: TRBJ2-4
clone size: many
D gene: .
V gene: TRBV6-1
CDR3 length: 14
CDR3 DNA: TGTGCCAGCATAGGGACACTAGCCAAAAACATTCAGTACTTC
CDR3 protein: CASIGTLAKNIQYF

J gene: TRBJ1-4
clone size: .
D gene: TRBD1
V gene: TRBV15
CDR3 length: 16
CDR3 DNA: TGTGCCACCAGCAGAGATCCTGGGACAGGGGGTGAAAAACTGTTTTTT
CDR3 protein: CATSRDPGTGGEKLFF